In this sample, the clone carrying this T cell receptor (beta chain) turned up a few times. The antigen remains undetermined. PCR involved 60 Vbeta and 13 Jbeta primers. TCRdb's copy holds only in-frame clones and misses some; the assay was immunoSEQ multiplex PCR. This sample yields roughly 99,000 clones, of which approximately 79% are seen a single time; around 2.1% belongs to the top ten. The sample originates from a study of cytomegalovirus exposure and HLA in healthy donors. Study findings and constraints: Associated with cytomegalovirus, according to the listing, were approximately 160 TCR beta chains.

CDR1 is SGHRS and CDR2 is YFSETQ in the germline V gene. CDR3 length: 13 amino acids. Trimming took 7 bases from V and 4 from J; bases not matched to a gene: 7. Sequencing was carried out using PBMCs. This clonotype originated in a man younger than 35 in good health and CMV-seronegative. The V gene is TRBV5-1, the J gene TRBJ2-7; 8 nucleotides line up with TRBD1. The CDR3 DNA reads TGCGCCAGCTCCCGGGACAGGCATTACGAGCAGTACTTC. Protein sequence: CASSRDRHYEQYF.